These T cell receptor beta chains were read from a single sample in a study of cytomegalovirus exposure and HLA in healthy donors. The data were produced by immunoSEQ multiplex PCR, yet TCRdb's version contains in-frame clones alone and is incomplete. The repertoire holds tens of thousands of clones, with around 79% as singletons. The sequencing sample was made of PBMCs. Receptors originate from a middle-aged woman in good health and CMV-seropositive. CDR3s include the opening cysteine and the closing phenylalanine or tryptophan. The order of the fields is clone size, V gene, D gene, J gene, CDR3 protein, CDR3 DNA. The D gene is left open where the match is weak. Where a row states a size, it is once, few, many or the class of an expanded clone; other rows omit it.

clone size: .
V gene: TRBV6-5
D gene: TRBD2
J gene: TRBJ2-7
CDR3 protein: CASSYLTSGAYEQYF
CDR3 DNA: TGTGCCAGCAGTTACTTGACTAGCGGAGCCTACGAGCAGTACTTC

clone size: .
V gene: TRBV6-5
D gene: TRBD1
J gene: TRBJ1-2
CDR3 protein: CASSPRGMDGYTF
CDR3 DNA: TGTGCCAGCAGTCCCAGGGGGATGGACGGCTACACCTTC

clone size: .
V gene: TRBV7-9
D gene: TRBD2
J gene: TRBJ2-1
CDR3 protein: CASSTLSGNVNEQFF
CDR3 DNA: TGTGCCAGCAGCACCCTTAGCGGGAACGTGAATGAGCAGTTCTTC

clone size: .
V gene: TRBV18
D gene: .
J gene: TRBJ2-1
CDR3 protein: CASSPRTGNEQFF
CDR3 DNA: TGTGCCAGCTCACCGCGGACTGGGAATGAGCAGTTCTTC

clone size: .
V gene: TRBV15
D gene: .
J gene: TRBJ2-5
CDR3 protein: CATSRDTGIETQYF
CDR3 DNA: TGTGCCACCAGCAGAGATACAGGGATAGAGACCCAGTACTTC

clone size: once
V gene: TRBV30
D gene: TRBD2
J gene: TRBJ2-7
CDR3 protein: CAWGLAGPVIEQYF
CDR3 DNA: TGTGCCTGGGGCCTAGCGGGGCCTGTTATCGAGCAGTACTTC

clone size: .
V gene: TRBV18
D gene: TRBD2
J gene: TRBJ2-2
CDR3 protein: CASSPLAGTSTNTGELFF
CDR3 DNA: TGTGCCAGCTCACCACTAGCGGGAACCAGCACGAACACCGGGGAGCTGTTTTTT

clone size: few
V gene: TRBV5-1
D gene: .
J gene: TRBJ2-7
CDR3 protein: CASSLGPNKAGEQYF
CDR3 DNA: TGCGCCAGCAGCCTCGGGCCGAACAAGGCGGGCGAGCAGTACTTC

clone size: few
V gene: TRBV7-9
D gene: TRBD2
J gene: TRBJ2-1
CDR3 protein: CASSPGTSGSNEQFF
CDR3 DNA: TGTGCCAGCAGCCCAGGGACTAGCGGGAGCAATGAGCAGTTCTTC

clone size: .
V gene: TRBV5-6
D gene: TRBD1
J gene: TRBJ1-2
CDR3 protein: CASSPDGTGLIYGYTF
CDR3 DNA: TGTGCCAGCAGCCCAGACGGGACAGGGTTGATCTATGGCTACACCTTC

clone size: .
V gene: TRBV9
D gene: .
J gene: TRBJ2-1
CDR3 protein: CASSVVQGAHEQFF
CDR3 DNA: TGTGCCAGCAGCGTTGTCCAAGGGGCCCATGAGCAGTTCTTC

clone size: .
V gene: TRBV28
D gene: .
J gene: TRBJ2-1
CDR3 protein: CAAGWHEQFF
CDR3 DNA: TGTGCCGCAGGGTGGCATGAGCAGTTCTTC

clone size: once
V gene: TRBV30
D gene: .
J gene: TRBJ2-7
CDR3 protein: CAWSGGGGDEQYF
CDR3 DNA: TGTGCCTGGAGTGGGGGGGGCGGCGACGAGCAGTACTTC

clone size: .
V gene: TRBV12-5
D gene: TRBD1
J gene: TRBJ2-1
CDR3 protein: CASVGTGGRNEQFF
CDR3 DNA: TGTGCTAGTGTCGGGACAGGGGGGAGGAATGAGCAGTTCTTC

clone size: .
V gene: TRBV5-1
D gene: .
J gene: TRBJ2-1
CDR3 protein: CASYAGLEQFF
CDR3 DNA: TGCGCCAGCTACGCGGGGCTTGAGCAGTTCTTC

clone size: medium-sized
V gene: TRBV19
D gene: TRBD1
J gene: TRBJ1-5
CDR3 protein: CASSGSRDRIKEPQHF
CDR3 DNA: TGTGCCAGTAGTGGGTCCCGGGACAGGATAAAAGAGCCCCAGCATTTT

clone size: .
V gene: TRBV4-2
D gene: TRBD2
J gene: TRBJ2-1
CDR3 protein: CASSQGVSGGIGEQFF
CDR3 DNA: TGTGCCAGCAGCCAAGGGGTTAGCGGGGGTATCGGTGAGCAGTTCTTC

clone size: .
V gene: TRBV6-5
D gene: .
J gene: TRBJ2-7
CDR3 protein: CASRGASRNEQYF
CDR3 DNA: TGTGCCAGCAGGGGGGCTTCCAGGAACGAGCAGTACTTC

clone size: .
V gene: TRBV25-1
D gene: .
J gene: TRBJ2-1
CDR3 protein: CASSEGTSYNEQFF
CDR3 DNA: TGTGCCAGCAGTGAAGGGACTTCTTACAATGAGCAGTTCTTC

clone size: .
V gene: TRBV7-3
D gene: TRBD2
J gene: TRBJ2-5
CDR3 protein: CASSPQPPGLAGGKRETQYF
CDR3 DNA: TGTGCCAGCAGCCCCCAGCCCCCGGGACTAGCGGGGGGGAAGCGCGAGACCCAGTACTTC

clone size: few
V gene: TRBV11-2
D gene: .
J gene: TRBJ1-2
CDR3 protein: CASSLDLADYGYTF
CDR3 DNA: TGTGCCAGCAGCTTAGATTTGGCGGACTATGGCTACACCTTC

clone size: .
V gene: TRBV11-2
D gene: TRBD1
J gene: TRBJ2-1
CDR3 protein: CASSLWTGVGNEQFF
CDR3 DNA: TGTGCCAGCAGCTTATGGACAGGGGTGGGTAATGAGCAGTTCTTC

clone size: few
V gene: TRBV5-6
D gene: TRBD1
J gene: TRBJ1-4
CDR3 protein: CASSLGQGAYEKLFF
CDR3 DNA: TGTGCCAGCAGCTTGGGGCAGGGGGCTTATGAAAAACTGTTTTTT

clone size: .
V gene: TRBV7-9
D gene: TRBD1
J gene: TRBJ2-1
CDR3 protein: CASSLSGTGNGNEQFF
CDR3 DNA: TGTGCCAGCAGCTTGTCCGGGACAGGGAATGGCAATGAGCAGTTCTTC

clone size: .
V gene: TRBV5-1
D gene: .
J gene: TRBJ2-7
CDR3 protein: CASSYRDSQRQYF
CDR3 DNA: TGCGCCAGCAGCTACCGGGACTCCCAGCGGCAGTACTTC

clone size: medium-sized
V gene: TRBV13
D gene: .
J gene: TRBJ2-1
CDR3 protein: CASSFGSNEQFF
CDR3 DNA: TGTGCCAGCAGCTTCGGGAGCAATGAGCAGTTCTTC

clone size: few
V gene: TRBV4-1
D gene: TRBD1
J gene: TRBJ2-1
CDR3 protein: CASSLTGLSSYNEQFF
CDR3 DNA: TGCGCCAGCAGCCTGACAGGGTTGAGCTCCTACAATGAGCAGTTCTTC

clone size: .
V gene: TRBV7-2
D gene: TRBD2
J gene: TRBJ2-5
CDR3 protein: CASSLNKRERETQYF
CDR3 DNA: TGTGCCAGCAGCTTAAACAAGCGGGAACGGGAGACCCAGTACTTC

clone size: .
V gene: TRBV4-2
D gene: TRBD2
J gene: TRBJ2-7
CDR3 protein: CASSQGGSGRFSGQYF
CDR3 DNA: TGTGCCAGCAGCCAAGGGGGTAGCGGGAGATTTTCCGGGCAGTACTTC

clone size: .
V gene: TRBV18
D gene: .
J gene: TRBJ2-7
CDR3 protein: CASSSTYEQYF
CDR3 DNA: TGTGCCAGCTCATCCACCTACGAGCAGTACTTC

clone size: .
V gene: TRBV4-2
D gene: TRBD2
J gene: TRBJ2-1
CDR3 protein: CASSQTPGLEGREQFF
CDR3 DNA: TGTGCCAGCAGCCAAACCCCGGGACTAGAGGGACGTGAGCAGTTCTTC

clone size: few
V gene: TRBV7-9
D gene: TRBD1
J gene: TRBJ2-1
CDR3 protein: CASSRTGQVRQFF
CDR3 DNA: TGTGCCAGCAGCAGAACGGGACAGGTCAGGCAGTTCTTC

clone size: .
V gene: TRBV29-1
D gene: .
J gene: TRBJ1-2
CDR3 protein: CSVVLGRDYTF
CDR3 DNA: TGCAGCGTTGTCCTTGGCAGGGACTACACCTTC

clone size: .
V gene: TRBV5-4
D gene: .
J gene: TRBJ2-2
CDR3 protein: CASSLVAMVDSGELFF
CDR3 DNA: TGTGCCAGCAGCTTGGTGGCTATGGTTGACTCCGGGGAGCTGTTTTTT

clone size: few
V gene: TRBV5-1
D gene: .
J gene: TRBJ1-2
CDR3 protein: CASSLDTGGYGYTF
CDR3 DNA: TGCGCCAGCAGCTTGGATACCGGAGGCTATGGCTACACCTTC

clone size: .
V gene: TRBV19
D gene: TRBD2
J gene: TRBJ2-7
CDR3 protein: CASSLRTSGRDTYEQYF
CDR3 DNA: TGTGCCAGTAGTCTCCGGACTAGCGGGAGGGATACCTACGAGCAGTACTTC

clone size: .
V gene: TRBV2
D gene: .
J gene: TRBJ1-4
CDR3 protein: CASRALNKIWEKLFF
CDR3 DNA: TGTGCCAGCAGAGCGCTTAACAAGATTTGGGAAAAACTGTTTTTT

clone size: .
V gene: TRBV2
D gene: .
J gene: TRBJ2-1
CDR3 protein: CASSGSGEGGNEQFF
CDR3 DNA: TGTGCCAGCAGTGGGTCGGGAGAGGGCGGAAATGAGCAGTTCTTC

clone size: .
V gene: TRBV29-1
D gene: .
J gene: TRBJ1-2
CDR3 protein: CSVSNRVNHGYTF
CDR3 DNA: TGCAGCGTTTCCAACAGAGTAAACCATGGCTACACCTTC

clone size: .
V gene: TRBV19
D gene: .
J gene: TRBJ1-2
CDR3 protein: CASSISQGLGYGYTF
CDR3 DNA: TGTGCCAGTAGTATATCGCAGGGGCTGGGTTATGGCTACACCTTC

clone size: .
V gene: TRBV15
D gene: .
J gene: TRBJ2-7
CDR3 protein: CATSRSSSEQYF
CDR3 DNA: TGTGCCACCAGCAGATCTAGTTCCGAGCAGTACTTC

clone size: once
V gene: TRBV5-1
D gene: .
J gene: TRBJ2-1
CDR3 protein: CASSQGIASNEQFF
CDR3 DNA: TGCGCCAGCAGCCAGGGAATTGCGAGCAATGAGCAGTTCTTC

clone size: .
V gene: TRBV7-8
D gene: .
J gene: TRBJ1-2
CDR3 protein: CASSLSAAQPGGYTF
CDR3 DNA: TGTGCCAGCAGCTTATCCGCGGCCCAACCGGGAGGCTACACCTTC